Presented here are 12 T cell receptor beta chains from one specimen sequenced in a study of technical replicates of blood from a handful of donors. TCRdb keeps only in-frame clones here, not all; method: immunoSEQ multiplex PCR. The sample gives 40,000 to 65,000 clones, 70% to 90% of which show up once; roughly 5.3% is in the top ten. The sequencing sample was made of PBMCs. The receptors shown here come from a human donor in good health. Some clones in this sample may be carry-over from other donors' samples.

The chain employs TRBV2 and TRBJ1-2, with 12 bases aligning to TRBD1. V trimming: 6 bases; J trimming: 7 bases; junction bases outside the gene matches: 3. Per germline, CDR1 SNHLY and CDR2 FYNNEI. The CDR3 consists of 13 residues. The chain's CDR3 is CASRGQGALGYTF. The CDR3 DNA reads TGTGCCAGCAGGGGACAGGGGGCTCTTGGCTACACCTTC.

The chain couples TRBV5-8 to TRBJ2-3; a possible D gene is TRBD2 (5 bases). Germline V gene data show CDR1 as SGHTS and CDR2 as YDEGEE. The ends were cut back, 3 bases at V and 13 bases at J, with 12 bases in the middle. The CDR3 is 11 amino acids. The CDR3 bases are TGTGCCAGCAGCTATTGGACGAGGGAGTATTTT. Its protein is CASSYWTREYF.

There are a few counts of this clone. J is TRBJ1-2 and V is TRBV27, with 11 bases fitting TRBD1. In germline, CDR1 is MNHEY, CDR2 SMNVEV (reference sequence). The CDR3 contains 15 residues. Trimming cost V 4 bases and J 2 bases; bases outside gene matches: 3. This chain's CDR3 is CASSWGQGGNYGYTF. Written as DNA, the CDR3 is TGTGCCAGCAGTTGGGGACAGGGGGGAAACTATGGCTACACCTTC.

This sequence joins TRBV5-1 and TRBJ1-2; TRBD1 aligns across 10 bases. With V trimmed by 3 bases and J by 8 bases, 16 bases remained unmatched. CDR1 and CDR2 from the germline V gene are SGHRS and YFSETQ. The CDR3 extends over 17 amino acids. The DNA of the CDR3 is TGCGCCAGCAGCTCCGTTCTGACAGGGGGCTCACACGGGGGCTACACCTTC. Residues: CASSSVLTGGSHGGYTF.

This chain links TRBV5-5 with TRBJ2-5; TRBD2 matches at 9 bases. The J segment lost 5 bases and the V segment lost 4 bases, leaving 9 bases of the junction unmatched. CDR1 is SGHKS, CDR2 YYEKEE, per germline (reference sequence). This CDR3 contains 15 residues. The CDR3 reads CASSVGRGGLETQYF. The DNA of the CDR3 is TGTGCCAGCAGCGTAGGGCGGGGGGGCCTCGAGACCCAGTACTTC.

This clone was picked up one time. This rearrangement joins TRBV25-1 to TRBJ2-1; 8 bases fit TRBD2. The CDR3 has 15 amino acids. Germline V gene sequence: CDR1 MGHDK, CDR2 SYGVNS. V dropped 10 bases and J dropped 4; count of bases not matched to a gene: 12. This chain's CDR3 is CATRRAGGEYNEQFF. CDR3 DNA sequence: TGTGCCACCCGGCGGGCGGGGGGCGAGTACAATGAGCAGTTCTTC. Combining the CDR3 with reference TRBV25-1 and TRBJ2-1 gives the whole variable domain EADIYQTPRYLVIGTGKKITLECSQTMGHDKMYWYQQDPGMELHLIHYSYGVNSTEKGDLSSESTVSRIRTEHFPLTLESARPSHTSQYLCATRRAGGEYNEQFFGPGTRLTVL.

This clone was seen a handful of times. The chain has TRBV7-8 and TRBJ1-2; D is uncertain. Looked up from germline, CDR1 is SGHVS and CDR2 is FQNEAQ. V dropped 4 bases and J dropped 5 bases, with 11 bases sitting between them. The CDR3 contains 13 residues. The CDR3 is CASSSPPVYGYTF. CDR3 bases: TGTGCCAGCAGCTCCCCCCCGGTGTATGGCTACACCTTC.

V is TRBV5-6 and J is TRBJ2-1, with TRBD1 as a possible D gene (5 bases). The CDR3 spans 15 residues. V was pared by 5 bases and J by 0 bases, with 12 bases between. Germline assignment: CDR1 SGHDT and CDR2 YYEEEE. For the CDR3, the DNA is TGTGCCAGCAGGCTTATCAGGGACTCCTACAATGAGCAGTTCTTC. This translates into CASRLIRDSYNEQFF.

The CDR3 loop is CSVGGGTDTQYF. The CDR3 DNA reads as TGCAGCGTGGGGGGGGGCACAGATACGCAGTATTTT. The genes are TRBV29-1 and TRBJ2-3; 7 nucleotides line up with TRBD2. This CDR3 has 12 amino acids. Germline CDR1 is SQVTM and CDR2 is ANQGSEA. Trimming removed 6 bases from V and 1 base from J; junction bases left unmatched: 1.

The chain employs TRBV4-1 and TRBJ1-5; D remains unclear. The CDR3 runs to 17 residues. The ends were cut back, 0 bases at V and 1 base at J, with 13 bases in the middle. Germline V lookup: CDR1 MGHRA, CDR2 YSYEKL. The CDR3, as DNA: TGCGCCAGCAGCCAAGAAGGTGGTAGAGGCAGCAATCAGCCCCAGCATTTT. Its protein is CASSQEGGRGSNQPQHF.

The chain couples TRBV6-1 to TRBJ1-2, with 8 nucleotides matching TRBD1. J gave up 4 bases and V 2 bases, and 9 bases lay outside the gene matches. This CDR3 comprises 16 residues. Germline CDR1 MNHNS, CDR2 SASEGT. The CDR3 DNA reads TGTGCCAGCAGTGAATCCCTAGGGACAGGAGTCTATGGCTACACCTTC. Translating it yields CASSESLGTGVYGYTF.

There are a few counts of this clone. V gene TRBV6-6 combines with J gene TRBJ1-4; no definite D call. Germline values: CDR1 MNHNY, CDR2 SVGAGI (reference sequence). The CDR3 has 16 residues. Deletions cut 6 bases from V and 3 bases from J, with 17 bases between. CDR3 in amino acids: CASSPGRRSSNEKLFF. In DNA, the CDR3 is TGTGCCAGCAGCCCAGGACGGAGGTCCTCTAATGAAAAACTGTTTTTT.